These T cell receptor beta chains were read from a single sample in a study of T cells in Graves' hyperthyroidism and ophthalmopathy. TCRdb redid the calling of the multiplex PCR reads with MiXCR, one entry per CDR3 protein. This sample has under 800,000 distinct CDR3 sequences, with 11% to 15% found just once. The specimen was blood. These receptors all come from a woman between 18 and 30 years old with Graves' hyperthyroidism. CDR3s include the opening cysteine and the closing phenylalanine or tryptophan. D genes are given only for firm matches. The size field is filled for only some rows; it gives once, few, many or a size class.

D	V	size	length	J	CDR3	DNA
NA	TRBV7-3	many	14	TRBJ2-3	CASSATYGADTQYF	TGTGCCAGCAGCGCTACGTACGGGGCAGATACGCAGTATTTT
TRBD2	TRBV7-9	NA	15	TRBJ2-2	CASSLREGGTGELFF	TGTGCCAGCAGCTTACGGGAGGGAGGCACCGGGGAGCTGTTTTTT
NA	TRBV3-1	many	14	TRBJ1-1	CASSQGDRGAEAFF	TGTGCCAGCAGCCAAGGGGACCGTGGGGCTGAAGCTTTCTTT
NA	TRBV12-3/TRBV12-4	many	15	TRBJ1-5	CASSLSGRSHQPQHF	TGTGCCAGCAGTTTAAGTGGGCGTTCTCATCAGCCCCAGCATTTT
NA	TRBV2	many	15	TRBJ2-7	CASSRIRDTTYEQYF	TGTGCCAGCAGCCGTATCCGGGACACAACCTACGAGCAGTACTTC
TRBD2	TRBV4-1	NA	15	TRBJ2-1	CASSQDPLAGVPEFF	TGCGCCAGCAGCCAAGATCCACTAGCGGGTGTCCCTGAGTTCTTC
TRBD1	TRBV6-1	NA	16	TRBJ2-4	CASSFSGTEYKNIQYF	TGTGCCAGCAGTTTTTCCGGGACAGAGTACAAAAACATTCAGTACTTC
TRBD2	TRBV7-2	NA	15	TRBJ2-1	CASRPGGGIYNEQFF	TGTGCCAGCAGACCCGGGGGGGGGATTTACAATGAGCAGTTCTTC
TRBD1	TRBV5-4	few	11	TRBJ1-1	CAGSTGTEDFF	TGTGCCGGCTCAACCGGGACAGAGGATTTCTTT
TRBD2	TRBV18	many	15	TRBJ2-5	CASSPPSGVQETQYF	TGTGCCAGCTCACCACCGAGCGGGGTACAAGAGACCCAGTACTTC
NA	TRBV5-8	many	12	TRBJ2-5	CASSLPYSVWYF	TGTGCCAGCAGCTTGCCTTATTCAGTCTGGTACTTC
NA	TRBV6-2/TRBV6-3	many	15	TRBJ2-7	CASSPGTLGAYEQYF	TGTGCCAGCAGCCCCGGGACTCTCGGGGCCTACGAGCAGTACTTC
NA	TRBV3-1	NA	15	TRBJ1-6	CASSQDHRPNSPLHF	TGTGCCAGCAGCCAAGATCACAGACCGAATTCGCCCCTCCACTTT
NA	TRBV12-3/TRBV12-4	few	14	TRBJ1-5	CASSLADGAQPQHF	TGTGCCAGCAGTTTAGCGGACGGGGCTCAGCCCCAGCATTTT